Listed here are 21 T cell receptor beta chains from one sample, sequenced in a study of blood T cell repertoires in COVID-19. Profiled with immunoSEQ multiplex PCR; TCRdb holds only in-frame clones, not every one. The table has about 82,000 clones, more than 70% seen once. The sample taken for sequencing was peripheral blood. The receptors stem from a woman aged 60 to 75 with acute or convalescent COVID-19.

The chain is built from TRBV25-1 and TRBJ2-7, with TRBD1 matching over 9 bases. V dropped 6 bases and J dropped 5; count of bases not matched to a gene: 5. This CDR3 spans 13 amino acids. CDR1 MGHDK and CDR2 SYGVNS come from the germline V gene. CDR3 residues: CASRQGARDEQYF. CDR3 bases: TGTGCCAGCAGACAGGGGGCGCGGGACGAGCAGTACTTC.

J is TRBJ2-3 and V is TRBV5-1; 7 bases match TRBD1. The germline gives CDR1 SGHRS, CDR2 YFSETQ. CDR3 size: 15 residues. The V segment lost 4 bases and the J segment 0 bases; nucleotides outside the gene matches: 5. The CDR3 is CASSPGTASTDTQYF. DNA of the CDR3: TGCGCCAGCAGCCCCGGGACAGCTAGCACAGATACGCAGTATTTT. The full variable domain, in which reference TRBV5-1 and TRBJ2-3 provide the parts outside the CDR3, is KAGVTQTPRYLIKTRGQQVTLSCSPISGHRSVSWYQQTPGQGLQFLFEYFSETQRNKGNFPGRFSGRQFSNSRSEMNVSTLELGDSALYLCASSPGTASTDTQYFGPGTRLTVL.

This chain connects TRBV30 to TRBJ2-7; 8 nucleotides align to TRBD1. CDR1 and CDR2 (germline): GTSNPN, SVGIG (reference sequence). The CDR3 is 16 amino acids. With 3 bases clipped from V and 4 bases from J, the junction kept 14 bases outside the gene matches. Here the CDR3 DNA reads TGTGCCTGGAGCCATATACCGGGACAGGATGGGTACGAGCAGTACTTC. Translation: CAWSHIPGQDGYEQYF. Supplemented by reference TRBV30 and TRBJ2-7, the full variable domain reads SQTIHQWPATLVQPVGSPLSLECTVEGTSNPNLYWYRQAAGRGLQLLFYSVGIGQISSEVPQNLSASRPQDRQFILSSKKLLLSDSGFYLCAWSHIPGQDGYEQYFGPGTRLTVT.

This clone was seen a few times. The genes are TRBV7-9 and TRBJ2-7, with D tentatively TRBD1 (6 bases). Germline lookup yields CDR1 SEHNR and CDR2 FQNEAQ (reference sequence). This CDR3 region has 15 residues. Deletions cut 5 bases from V and 9 bases from J, with 23 bases between. The CDR3 nucleotides are TGTGCCAGCAGCCAAGTAGGGACAAATACCCCTCGGCAGTACTTC. Protein: CASSQVGTNTPRQYF.

The V call is TRBV4-3, the J call TRBJ2-3; no reliable D call. Trimming left V 6 bases short and J 2 bases short, with 9 bases between. CDR1 and CDR2 (germline): LGHNA, YSLEER. CDR3 length: 13 amino acids. The CDR3 protein is CASSGQVTDTQYF. DNA for the CDR3: TGCGCCAGCAGTGGGCAAGTCACAGATACGCAGTATTTT.

The chain is built from TRBV5-1 and TRBJ2-1; 7 bases align to TRBD2. CDR1 is SGHRS, CDR2 YFSETQ, per germline. CDR3 length: 13 residues. V was pared by 7 bases and J by 0 bases, with 1 base of the junction left unmatched. CDR3 loop: CASGTISYNEQFF. CDR3 DNA sequence: TGCGCCAGCGGGACTATCTCCTACAATGAGCAGTTCTTC.

This clone was counted between two and nine times. V usage is TRBV3-1 (or the pseudogene TRBV3-2) and J usage is TRBJ2-7; D is possibly TRBD1 (6 bases). This CDR3 spans 12 amino acids. From germline, CDR1 is LGHDT and CDR2 YNNKEL (reference sequence). V was trimmed by 8 bases and J by 7 bases, leaving 15 bases between them. The CDR3 spells CASSGQFLEQYF. For the CDR3, the DNA is TGTGCCAGCTCCGGACAGTTCCTGGAGCAGTACTTC.

The rearrangement joins TRBV28 to TRBJ1-4; D possibly corresponds to TRBD1 (5 bases). The CDR3 contains 13 residues. Looked up from germline, CDR1 is MDHEN and CDR2 is SYDVKM. Trimming removed 8 bases from V and 7 bases from J, with 14 bases in between. CDR3 sequence: CASGQIPLEKLFF. CDR3 nucleotides: TGTGCCAGCGGACAAATCCCTCTTGAAAAACTGTTTTTT.

This clone has only one observation. This chain connects TRBV6-5 to TRBJ1-1; 8 positions match TRBD1. The length of the CDR3 is 14 residues. Trimming took 10 bases from V and 4 from J; bases not matched to a gene: 11. Germline CDR1 MNHEY, CDR2 SVGAGI. CDR3 sequence: CATTQGQGPTEAFF. The CDR3 coding sequence is TGTGCCACCACACAAGGACAGGGACCCACTGAAGCTTTCTTT.

Only a few counts were recorded for this clone. The chain carries TRBV2 and TRBJ2-1; 8 bases agree with TRBD1. This CDR3 is 15 amino acids long. In germline, CDR1 is SNHLY, CDR2 FYNNEI. J gave up 4 bases and V 4 bases, and 6 bases lay outside the gene matches. The CDR3 here is CASSAETGAYNEQFF. For the CDR3, the DNA is TGTGCCAGCAGTGCGGAGACAGGGGCTTACAATGAGCAGTTCTTC. The full variable domain, in which reference TRBV2 and TRBJ2-1 provide the parts outside the CDR3, is EPEVTQTPSHQVTQMGQEVILRCVPISNHLYFYWYRQILGQKVEFLVSFYNNEISEKSEIFDDQFSVERPDGSNFTLKIRSTKLEDSAMYFCASSAETGAYNEQFFGPGTRLTVL.

The chain is built from TRBV3-1 (or the pseudogene TRBV3-2) and TRBJ2-7, with a weak D call TRBD1 (5 bases). V lost 3 bases and J lost 5, with 11 bases in between. The CDR3 has 13 residues. Germline lookup yields CDR1 LGHDT and CDR2 YNNKEL (reference sequence). Written as DNA, the CDR3 is TGTGCCAGCAGCCAGGCCATCAGGGACGAGCAGTACTTC. It is translated as CASSQAIRDEQYF.

V is TRBV6-5 and J is TRBJ2-1; 7 bases are a match to TRBD2. The CDR3 is 15 amino acids. The junction had 7 bases not matched to a gene; V was cut back by 2 bases and J by 6 bases. From germline, CDR1 is MNHEY and CDR2 SVGAGI. This chain's CDR3 is CASSYGGRAVNEQFF. CDR3 bases: TGTGCCAGCAGTTACGGAGGGAGGGCCGTCAATGAGCAGTTCTTC.

This chain's CDR3 is CASSSYTGVDEAFF. The CDR3 coding sequence is TGTGCCAGCAGCTCGTATACAGGGGTCGATGAAGCTTTCTTT. The V call is TRBV7-8, the J call TRBJ1-1; 7 nucleotides agree with TRBD1. V shed 4 bases, J shed 7 bases, and the junction held 9 bases outside the gene matches. The CDR3 has 14 amino acids. In germline, CDR1 is SGHVS, CDR2 FQNEAQ.

The V gene is TRBV6-5, the J gene TRBJ1-1; 7 bases map to TRBD1. The CDR3 has 13 residues. V was clipped by 5 bases and J by 5 bases; unmatched bases: 5. CDR1 is MNHEY and CDR2 is SVGAGI in the germline V gene. CDR3 residues: CASSKHRGTEAFF. CDR3 coding DNA: TGTGCCAGCAGTAAACACAGGGGAACTGAAGCTTTCTTT.

This CDR3 reads CASSLPGQGQNEQFF. As DNA, the CDR3 is TGTGCCAGCAGTTTGCCGGGACAGGGTCAAAATGAGCAGTTCTTC. J is TRBJ2-1 and V is TRBV11-3; 9 bases are a match to TRBD1. The V and J ends lost 6 bases and 7 bases, in that order; junction bases with no gene match: 10. This CDR3 is 15 amino acids long. In germline, CDR1 is SGHNT, CDR2 YENEEA. Looking up the rest from reference TRBV11-3 and TRBJ2-1 gives the full variable domain: EAGVVQSPRYKIIEKKQPVAFWCNPISGHNTLYWYLQNLGQGPELLIRYENEEAVDDSQLPKDRFSAERLKGVDSTLKIQPAELGDSAVYLCASSLPGQGQNEQFFGPGTRLTVL.

The genes are TRBV7-2 and TRBJ1-5; a weak D match, TRBD1 (6 bases). With 2 bases removed from V and 2 bases from J, the gap between germline ends came to 13 bases. CDR3 length: 16 amino acids. Germline CDR1 and CDR2: SGHTA and FQGNSA. The CDR3 is CASSLLSDRGNQPQHF. Here the CDR3 DNA reads TGTGCCAGCAGCTTACTATCGGACAGAGGCAATCAGCCCCAGCATTTT. Full variable domain (outside the CDR3, taken from reference TRBV7-2 and TRBJ1-5): GAGVSQSPSNKVTEKGKDVELRCDPISGHTALYWYRQSLGQGLEFLIYFQGNSAPDKSGLPSDRFSAERTGGSVSTLTIQRTQQEDSAVYLCASSLLSDRGNQPQHFGDGTRLSIL.

The chain combines TRBV24-1 with TRBJ1-1, with D possibly matching TRBD1 (6 bases). V dropped 9 bases and J dropped 6 bases, with 19 bases sitting between them. The CDR3 spans 14 residues. Germline-derived CDR1 and CDR2 are KGHDR and SFDVKD. Here the CDR3 DNA reads TGTGCCACCCAGGGGAAATTCAATTCGGCTGAAGCTTTCTTT. Protein sequence: CATQGKFNSAEAFF.

The CDR3 DNA follows: TGTGCCAGCAGTAACCTGCGGACAGGGTCAGGTGGCTACACCTTC. Its translation: CASSNLRTGSGGYTF. The chain is built from TRBV2 and TRBJ1-2; 8 nucleotides match TRBD1. This CDR3 contains 15 residues. J was trimmed by 7 bases and V by 5 bases; bases with no gene match: 12. CDR1 and CDR2 from the germline V gene are SNHLY and FYNNEI.

This clone has more than one count but fewer than ten. The chain couples TRBV7-2 to TRBJ1-6; TRBD1 agrees at 7 bases. The CDR3 is 15 amino acids. CDR1 is SGHTA and CDR2 is FQGNSA in the germline V gene. Trimming cost V 5 bases and J 5 bases; bases outside gene matches: 6. The CDR3 DNA reads TGTGCCAGCAGCAACAGACAGGGAGATAATTCACCCCTCCACTTT. Translating gives CASSNRQGDNSPLHF.

This clone was seen a few times. The chain uses TRBV6-2 or TRBV6-3 and TRBJ1-2, with D perhaps TRBD1 (6 bases). The CDR3 is 12 amino acids. CDR1 and CDR2 from the germline V gene are MNHEY and SVGEGT. V was shortened by 6 bases and J by 5 bases, with 10 bases between the two germline ends. Here the CDR3 reads CASSQQGYGYTF. The CDR3 DNA reads TGTGCCAGCAGCCAACAGGGATATGGCTACACCTTC.

The V call is TRBV7-9, the J call TRBJ2-2, with 11 bases aligning to TRBD2. The CDR3 contains 16 residues. Germline CDR1 reads SEHNR; CDR2 reads FQNEAQ (reference sequence). The V gene end was trimmed by 11 bases and the J gene end by 6 bases; junction bases not matched to a gene: 14. CDR3 in amino acids: CAGGTSGSYLSGELFF. The CDR3 DNA reads TGTGCCGGTGGTACTAGCGGGAGCTATCTTTCCGGGGAGCTGTTTTTT. Based on the CDR3 plus reference TRBV7-9 and TRBJ2-2, the full variable domain is DTGVSQNPRHKITKRGQNVTFRCDPISEHNRLYWYRQTLGQGPEFLTYFQNEAQLEKSRLLSDRFSAERPKGSFSTLEIQRTEQGDSAMYLCAGGTSGSYLSGELFFGEGSRLTVL.